The clone carrying this T cell receptor (beta chain) was picked up a small number of times. The antigen remains unidentified. The data derive from a study of OX40 agonist ivuxolimab in advanced cancers. Background on the study: From roughly 23 to 85 years was the age range, with a mean of around 60 years, and 65% to 90% were male. Past anti-PD-1, anti-PD-L1 or anti-CTLA-4 therapy was accepted, and 40% had received some.

Study-level findings and limits: On average, a greater number of expanded clones characterised CD8+ T cells relative to CD4+.

This CDR3 is built from 16 residues. Germline values: CDR1 MRHNA, CDR2 SNTAGT. The junction had 8 bases not matched to a gene; V was cut back by 4 bases and J by 4 bases. Method: immunoSEQ multiplex PCR; TCRdb's copy keeps in-frame clones and lacks some. The data show approximately 60,000 clones, approximately 90% seen once. Autoimmune disease history or systemic immunosuppression excluded patients. Sequencing used CD4+ or CD8+ T cells sorted from blood, obtained in a trial of the OX40 agonist ivuxolimab. The chain links TRBV6-4 to TRBJ2-3, with 10 bases fitting TRBD2. The receptor's source is an adult with an advanced solid tumor such as melanoma, head and neck, liver or kidney cancer. CDR3 amino acids: CASSGSSGSSPDTQYF. CDR3 nucleotide sequence: TGTGCCAGCAGTGGGTCTAGCGGGAGTAGCCCAGATACGCAGTATTTT.